This is a list of T cell receptor beta chains from one sample in a study of blood T cell repertoires in COVID-19. Sequenced by immunoSEQ multiplex PCR; TCRdb stores in-frame clones only, minus some. The repertoire holds 350,000 to 500,000 clones, approximately 90% seen once, with approximately 1.5% in the top ten. The sample comprised PBMCs or T cells enriched from blood (not recorded which). The source of these receptors is a woman younger than 30 who had been exposed to COVID-19. CDR3s include the opening cysteine and the closing phenylalanine or tryptophan. The D gene is left open where the match is weak. Some rows have no size entry. The others give once, few or many, or a class for an expanded clone.

j_call,clone_size,d_call,v_call,cdr3_aa,cdr3_nt
TRBJ1-2,.,TRBD1,TRBV6-5,CASSYSGTDYGYTF,TGTGCCAGCAGTTACTCCGGGACAGACTATGGCTACACCTTC
TRBJ1-5,.,TRBD1,TRBV4-2,CASSQALQGNQPQHF,TGTGCCAGCAGCCAAGCCCTACAGGGGAATCAGCCCCAGCATTTT
TRBJ1-2,few,.,TRBV7-2,CASSLVIGQGYGYTF,TGTGCCAGCAGCTTAGTAATTGGGCAGGGCTATGGCTACACCTTC
TRBJ1-5,.,TRBD1,TRBV2,CASSDGTGVGNQPQHF,TGTGCCAGCAGTGATGGGACAGGGGTCGGCAATCAGCCCCAGCATTTT
TRBJ1-2,.,.,TRBV15,CATRPRRDLANYGYTF,TGTGCCACCAGGCCTCGACGGGATTTAGCTAACTATGGCTACACCTTC
TRBJ2-7,.,.,TRBV11-2,CASSRQAAYEQYF,TGTGCCAGCAGCCGACAGGCCGCCTACGAGCAGTACTTC
TRBJ2-5,.,TRBD1,TRBV5-4,CASSLDRQGAGIAQYF,TGTGCCAGCAGCTTGGACCGACAGGGGGCAGGAATAGCCCAGTACTTC
TRBJ1-1,.,.,TRBV7-9,CASSLGLILTEAFF,TGTGCCAGCAGCTTAGGTCTGATACTGACTGAAGCTTTCTTT
TRBJ2-7,.,TRBD2,TRBV7-6,CASSPRGGAASGRYEQYF,TGTGCCAGCAGCCCGAGGGGGGGGGCGGCTAGCGGGAGATACGAGCAGTACTTC
TRBJ2-3,once,TRBD2,TRBV15,CATRGLAASTDTQYF,TGTGCCACCAGAGGACTAGCGGCAAGCACAGATACGCAGTATTTT
TRBJ2-7,once,TRBD1,TRBV19,CASSIRDRGYSYEQYF,TGTGCCAGTAGTATTCGCGACAGGGGTTATTCCTACGAGCAGTACTTC
TRBJ2-4,.,.,TRBV28,CASSLQGWVYF,TGTGCCAGCAGTTTACAGGGTTGGGTATACTTC
TRBJ1-2,.,.,TRBV7-3,CASSPQAGAQYYGYTF,TGTGCCAGCAGCCCCCAGGCGGGGGCGCAATACTATGGCTACACCTTC
TRBJ1-6,.,.,TRBV15,CATSQQDTRYNSPLHF,TGTGCCACCAGCCAACAAGACACACGGTATAATTCACCCCTCCACTTT
TRBJ1-1,.,.,TRBV6-5,CASSYSTVTLPEAFF,TGTGCCAGCAGTTACTCGACAGTCACTCTCCCTGAAGCTTTCTTT
TRBJ1-1,.,.,TRBV5-5,CASSWGPGVNTEAFF,TGTGCCAGCAGCTGGGGACCGGGGGTGAACACTGAAGCTTTCTTT
TRBJ2-7,.,TRBD1,TRBV5-1,CASQGQGPYEQYF,TGCGCCAGCCAGGGACAGGGGCCCTACGAGCAGTACTTC
TRBJ2-2,.,.,TRBV2,CASTIQGNTGELFF,TGTGCCAGTACTATCCAGGGGAACACCGGGGAGCTGTTTTTT
TRBJ1-4,.,.,TRBV7-9,CASSVQGATNEKLFF,TGTGCCAGCAGTGTCCAGGGTGCAACTAATGAAAAACTGTTTTTT
TRBJ1-3,.,.,TRBV15,CATSRGADWVAPGNTIYF,TGTGCCACCAGCCGAGGTGCGGACTGGGTGGCTCCTGGAAACACCATATATTTT
TRBJ1-6,.,.,TRBV5-1,CASSSQGPYNSPLHF,TGCGCCAGCAGCTCCCAGGGTCCCTATAATTCACCCCTCCACTTT
TRBJ2-3,.,.,TRBV4-1,CASSPYRTDTQYF,TGCGCCAGCAGCCCCTACAGGACAGATACGCAGTATTTT
TRBJ2-1,.,TRBD2,TRBV7-6,CASSPTSGGDNEQFF,TGTGCCAGCAGCCCTACTAGCGGGGGGGACAATGAGCAGTTCTTC
TRBJ2-3,.,.,TRBV7-2,CASSVPRDFVGTQYF,TGTGCCAGCAGCGTACCAAGGGACTTTGTCGGTACGCAGTATTTT
TRBJ2-7,.,TRBD1,TRBV7-2,CASSFGTGKTYEQYF,TGTGCCAGCAGCTTCGGGACAGGCAAAACCTACGAGCAGTACTTC
TRBJ2-2,.,TRBD1,TRBV9,CASRAGQANTGELFF,TGTGCCAGCAGGGCGGGACAGGCAAACACCGGGGAGCTGTTTTTT
TRBJ1-5,.,.,TRBV18,CASSPVGTQQPQHF,TGTGCCAGCTCACCTGTCGGGACACAACAGCCCCAGCATTTT
TRBJ1-5,.,TRBD1,TRBV3-1/TRBV3-2,CASSQGTGGQPQHF,TGTGCCAGCAGCCAAGGGACAGGGGGTCAGCCCCAGCATTTT
TRBJ2-7,once,TRBD1,TRBV14,CASSQGQVPYEQYF,TGTGCCAGCAGCCAGGGACAGGTCCCCTACGAGCAGTACTTC
TRBJ2-1,.,TRBD2,TRBV7-2,CASSLVASGGDNEQFF,TGTGCCAGCAGCTTAGTGGCTAGCGGGGGGGACAATGAGCAGTTCTTC
TRBJ2-3,few,TRBD2,TRBV7-3,CASSPRRGGDTQYF,TGTGCCAGCAGCCCCAGGCGGGGGGGAGATACGCAGTATTTT
TRBJ2-1,.,TRBD2,TRBV10-3,CAISGGTRPYNEQFF,TGTGCCATCAGTGGGGGGACTAGACCCTACAATGAGCAGTTCTTC
TRBJ2-2,.,.,TRBV6-4,CASSSGTHTGELFF,TGTGCCAGTAGTTCCGGGACTCACACCGGGGAGCTGTTTTTT
TRBJ1-2,few,TRBD1,TRBV4-1,CASSQKTGTNYGYTF,TGCGCCAGCAGCCAAAAGACAGGGACAAACTATGGCTACACCTTC
TRBJ2-1,.,TRBD2,TRBV28,CASSFLTGGSSYNEQFF,TGTGCCAGCAGTTTTCTCACGGGGGGGAGCTCCTACAATGAGCAGTTCTTC